This T cell receptor (beta chain) was documented in a study of T cell responses to AZD1222 COVID-19 vaccine. This clone was observed a few times. The target antigen is unknown. Assay: immunoSEQ multiplex PCR; the TCRdb copy retains only in-frame clones and omits some. The sample holds 90,000 to 130,000 clones, around 90% seen once. This CDR3 has 14 amino acids. The ends were cut back, 1 base at V and 3 bases at J, with 7 bases in the middle. In germline, CDR1 is MGHRA, CDR2 YSYEKL. General study points: Mapped onto spike, vaccine-associated CD4 TCRs spanned it and were dominant at 160-218 and 743-854. Only 6 or 7 AZD1222 recipients tested seropositive at baseline. Once two AZD1222 doses were given, Spike-specific TCR breadth and depth went up.

The genes are TRBV4-1 and TRBJ2-4; no reliable D call. The source of this sequence is an adult who received the AZD1222 COVID-19 vaccine. The sequencing used peripheral blood, collected 28 days after the second AZD1222 dose. The CDR3 bases are TGCGCCAGCAGCCAAGTCCGGGTCAAAAACATTCAGTACTTC. It yields the protein CASSQVRVKNIQYF.